A single sample gave rise to the 28 T cell receptor beta chains below, sequenced in a study of cytomegalovirus exposure and HLA in healthy donors. With 60 Vbeta and 13 Jbeta primers, the PCR was carried out. The protocol was immunoSEQ multiplex PCR, while the TCRdb copy is restricted to in-frame clones and leaves out a portion. Seen here are approximately 160,000 clones, 70% to 85% observed once, and the top ten hold 1.6%. Sequencing was done on a sample of PBMCs. The receptors were gathered from a woman in her twenties or thirties in good health and CMV-seronegative.

This clone was recorded a few times. The chain recombines TRBV7-9 with TRBJ2-2; D not certain. This CDR3 is 11 amino acids long. Per germline, CDR1 SEHNR and CDR2 FQNEAQ (reference sequence). V was shortened by 3 bases and J by 8 bases, with 4 bases between the two germline ends. The CDR3 nucleotides are TGTGCCAGCAGCTTGCAGGGGGAGCTGTTTTTT. It specifies CASSLQGELFF.

V and J are TRBV6-1 and TRBJ2-1, with D possibly being TRBD1 (5 bases). This CDR3 region has 14 residues. Germline assignment: CDR1 MNHNS and CDR2 SASEGT. Trimming left V 5 bases short and J 4 bases short, with 12 bases between. The CDR3 bases are TGTGCCAGCAGTTCACTGACAGTATACAATGAGCAGTTCTTC. Protein sequence: CASSSLTVYNEQFF.

The chain joins TRBV7-2 to TRBJ1-2, with 7 bases matching TRBD1. Germline V gene data show CDR1 as SGHTA and CDR2 as FQGNSA. This CDR3 has 15 residues. Trimming removed 1 base from V and 4 bases from J; junction bases left unmatched: 6. DNA for the CDR3: TGTGCCAGCAGCTTAGGACAGGGTAGTGGCTATGGCTACACCTTC. Protein: CASSLGQGSGYGYTF. Full variable domain (rest looked up from reference TRBV7-2 and TRBJ1-2): GAGVSQSPSNKVTEKGKDVELRCDPISGHTALYWYRQSLGQGLEFLIYFQGNSAPDKSGLPSDRFSAERTGGSVSTLTIQRTQQEDSAVYLCASSLGQGSGYGYTFGSGTRLTVV.

This clone appeared a few times. This chain links TRBV27 with TRBJ1-5, with no clear D. The CDR3 runs 13 residues. V lost 3 bases and J lost 4, with 7 bases in between. The germline V gene encodes CDR1 MNHEY and CDR2 SMNVEV (reference sequence). The CDR3 reads CASSFSGNQPQHF. CDR3 DNA sequence: TGTGCCAGCAGTTTCTCGGGGAATCAGCCCCAGCATTTT.

This chain joins TRBV4-1 and TRBJ2-3, with D perhaps TRBD1 (5 bases). V lost 1 base to trimming and J lost 0 bases, with 17 bases between them. The CDR3 is 18 residues long. CDR1 and CDR2 (germline): MGHRA, YSYEKL. The CDR3 DNA follows: TGCGCCAGCAGCCAAGTGAACAGGTTATGGTTTAGCACAGATACGCAGTATTTT. Its protein product is CASSQVNRLWFSTDTQYF.

CDR3 nucleotides: TGTGCCAGCAGCTCTGGACAGGGGACTACCTATGGCTACACCTTC. This translates into CASSSGQGTTYGYTF. The rearrangement joins TRBV7-8 to TRBJ1-2; 9 bases are a match to TRBD1. This CDR3 spans 15 amino acids. CDR1 SGHVS and CDR2 FQNEAQ come from the germline V gene. Unmatched junction bases numbered 7, after V lost 4 bases and J lost 4 bases.

The chain recombines TRBV9 with TRBJ2-1; 11 positions match TRBD2. This CDR3 is 15 amino acids long. Germline CDR1 reads SGDLS; CDR2 reads YYNGEE. V gave up 4 bases and J gave up 5 bases; unmatched junction bases: 5. CDR3 DNA sequence: TGTGCCAGCAGCCCAGGACTAGCGGGTAACAATGAGCAGTTCTTC. This sequence encodes CASSPGLAGNNEQFF.

The chain uses TRBV4-1 and TRBJ2-1, with D possibly being TRBD2 (6 bases). V was clipped by 1 base and J by 4 bases, with 14 bases between them. Germline V gene data show CDR1 as MGHRA and CDR2 as YSYEKL. There are 16 residues in the CDR3. Here the CDR3 reads CASSQGPAGHYNEQFF. As DNA, the CDR3 is TGCGCCAGCAGCCAAGGCCCAGCGGGCCATTACAATGAGCAGTTCTTC.

With regard to this clone: At one end the junction does not follow the germline gene, possibly because of a read error. The J gene is TRBJ1-1, the V gene TRBV7-9; perhaps TRBD1 as D (5 bases). Germline assignment: CDR1 SEHNR and CDR2 FQNEAQ (reference sequence). The CDR3 extends over 14 amino acids. The CDR3 sequence is CSSSSQGGNTEAFF. The CDR3 bases are TGTTCCAGCAGCTCCCAGGGAGGGAACACTGAAGCTTTCTTT.

The chain links TRBV6-1 to TRBJ2-1; 10 bases align to TRBD2. CDR1 is MNHNS and CDR2 is SASEGT in the germline V gene. This CDR3 region has 17 residues. The J segment lost 2 bases and the V segment lost 1 base, leaving 5 bases of the junction unmatched. CDR3 sequence reads: CASSEGQAGGTYNEQFF. In DNA form, the CDR3 reads TGTGCCAGCAGTGAAGGCCAAGCGGGGGGGACCTACAATGAGCAGTTCTTC.

The chain employs TRBV25-1 and TRBJ2-3; D is uncertain. CDR1 MGHDK and CDR2 SYGVNS come from the germline V gene. This CDR3 has 16 amino acids. The V end was cut by 1 base, the J end by 0 bases, with 11 bases between. Here the CDR3 reads CASSEWSPRSTDTQYF. For the CDR3, the DNA is TGTGCCAGCAGTGAATGGAGCCCCCGGAGCACAGATACGCAGTATTTT.

V is TRBV7-2 and J is TRBJ2-5, with 10 bases identical to TRBD2. With 4 bases clipped from V and 4 bases from J, the junction kept 6 bases outside the gene matches. This CDR3 region has 15 residues. The germline gives CDR1 SGHTA, CDR2 FQGNSA. The CDR3 region has the DNA TGTGCCAGCAGCTCCGTTAGCGGGAGGTTAGAGACCCAGTACTTC. It encodes CASSSVSGRLETQYF.

The chain combines TRBV2 with TRBJ1-3; no clear D gene. The CDR3 has 14 residues. From germline, CDR1 is SNHLY and CDR2 FYNNEI. The germline V and J ends were trimmed by 3 bases and 0 bases, with 6 bases remaining between them. The CDR3 DNA reads TGTGCCAGCAGTGAGAGGTCCTCTGGAAACACCATATATTTT. Encoded protein: CASSERSSGNTIYF.

The chain uses TRBV4-2 and TRBJ1-2, with TRBD1 matching over 7 bases. With V trimmed by 4 bases and J by 1 base, 6 bases remained unmatched. This CDR3 has 15 amino acids. In germline, CDR1 is LGHNA, CDR2 YNFKEQ. CDR3 in amino acids: CASSLRDSVNYGYTF. CDR3 nucleotide sequence: TGTGCCAGCAGCCTACGGGACAGCGTTAACTATGGCTACACCTTC.

The chain is built from TRBV27 and TRBJ2-3, with D tentatively TRBD2 (5 bases). V gave up 0 bases and J gave up 3 bases, with 16 bases separating them. Per the germline V gene, CDR1 is MNHEY and CDR2 is SMNVEV (reference sequence). The CDR3 length is 17 residues. The CDR3 bases are TGTGCCAGCAGTTTATCGGTTGCAGGCCCGGGAACAGATACGCAGTATTTT. This codes for CASSLSVAGPGTDTQYF.

V gene TRBV28 combines with J gene TRBJ2-7; 12 nucleotides agree with TRBD2. This CDR3 spans 17 amino acids. CDR1 is MDHEN, CDR2 SYDVKM, per germline. V dropped 3 bases and J dropped 0; count of bases not matched to a gene: 6. The chain's CDR3 is CASSLIGTSGFSYEQYF. DNA for the CDR3: TGTGCCAGCAGTTTGATTGGGACTAGCGGGTTCTCCTACGAGCAGTACTTC.

This chain joins TRBV6-1 and TRBJ1-2; D not certain. CDR1 and CDR2 from the germline V gene are MNHNS and SASEGT. The CDR3 sequence is 13 residues long. V gave up 1 base and J gave up 7 bases, with 10 bases separating them. Written as DNA, the CDR3 is TGTGCCAGCAGTGAAGAACGCGGGATTGGCTACACCTTC. Its translation is CASSEERGIGYTF.

This clone was seen ten or more times. This chain joins TRBV5-1 and TRBJ1-1; 7 nucleotides line up with TRBD1. The CDR3 runs to 14 residues. In germline, CDR1 is SGHRS, CDR2 YFSETQ. V was clipped by 4 bases and J by 1 base; unmatched bases: 4. The CDR3 DNA sequence: TGCGCCAGCAGCGGCGGGACAGCGAACACTGAAGCTTTCTTT. Its translation: CASSGGTANTEAFF. The full variable domain, its missing parts supplied by reference TRBV5-1 and TRBJ1-1, is KAGVTQTPRYLIKTRGQQVTLSCSPISGHRSVSWYQQTPGQGLQFLFEYFSETQRNKGNFPGRFSGRQFSNSRSEMNVSTLELGDSALYLCASSGGTANTEAFFGQGTRLTVV.

The chain uses TRBV25-1 and TRBJ1-1; D is possibly TRBD1 (5 bases). V dropped 5 bases and J dropped 5 bases, with 15 bases sitting between them. The CDR3 runs to 14 residues. Germline V CDR1 and CDR2: MGHDK, SYGVNS. Here the CDR3 reads CASSPQVVETEAFF. CDR3 nucleotides: TGTGCCAGCAGTCCACAGGTCGTTGAGACTGAAGCTTTCTTT.

The chain has TRBV27 and TRBJ1-4; D ambiguous. CDR3 length equals 18 residues. Germline V lookup: CDR1 MNHEY, CDR2 SMNVEV (reference sequence). Deletions cut 1 base from V and 0 bases from J, with 15 bases between. The CDR3 region has the DNA TGTGCCAGCAGTTTATACCCCGGATTACGGGCAACTAATGAAAAACTGTTTTTT. Amino acid sequence: CASSLYPGLRATNEKLFF.

V usage is TRBV2 and J usage is TRBJ2-2; 7 bases map to TRBD2. Per germline, CDR1 SNHLY and CDR2 FYNNEI. This CDR3 comprises 14 residues. Trimming at V came to 8 bases and at J to 1 base, leaving 4 bases not matched to a gene. The CDR3 region is CASRLAENTGELFF. The CDR3 DNA reads as TGTGCCAGCCGCCTAGCGGAGAACACCGGGGAGCTGTTTTTT. Together with reference TRBV2 and TRBJ2-2, the CDR3 gives the full variable domain: EPEVTQTPSHQVTQMGQEVILRCVPISNHLYFYWYRQILGQKVEFLVSFYNNEISEKSEIFDDQFSVERPDGSNFTLKIRSTKLEDSAMYFCASRLAENTGELFFGEGSRLTVL.

The chain uses TRBV5-1 and TRBJ2-7; 7 nucleotides align to TRBD1. Germline V gene lookup returns CDR1 SGHRS and CDR2 YFSETQ. There are 12 residues in the CDR3. The V gene end was trimmed by 5 bases and the J gene end by 6 bases; junction bases not matched to a gene: 5. The DNA of the CDR3 is TGCGCCAGCAGTTCGACAGGGCTCGAGCAGTACTTC. Amino acids: CASSSTGLEQYF. The full variable domain, completed using reference TRBV5-1 and TRBJ2-7, is KAGVTQTPRYLIKTRGQQVTLSCSPISGHRSVSWYQQTPGQGLQFLFEYFSETQRNKGNFPGRFSGRQFSNSRSEMNVSTLELGDSALYLCASSSTGLEQYFGPGTRLTVT.

This rearrangement joins TRBV5-1 to TRBJ2-1; a possible D gene is TRBD2 (7 bases). Per germline, CDR1 SGHRS and CDR2 YFSETQ. V was pared by 0 bases and J by 4 bases, with 11 bases between. The length of the CDR3 is 15 residues. For the CDR3, the DNA is TGCGCCAGCAGCTTGGACAGCGGGACATACAATGAGCAGTTCTTC. This codes for CASSLDSGTYNEQFF. Together with reference TRBV5-1 and TRBJ2-1, the CDR3 gives the full variable domain: KAGVTQTPRYLIKTRGQQVTLSCSPISGHRSVSWYQQTPGQGLQFLFEYFSETQRNKGNFPGRFSGRQFSNSRSEMNVSTLELGDSALYLCASSLDSGTYNEQFFGPGTRLTVL.

The chain carries TRBV4-2 and TRBJ2-1; the match to TRBD2 covers 8 bases. Germline V CDR1 and CDR2: LGHNA, YNFKEQ. This CDR3 has 18 residues. V was clipped by 0 bases and J by 2 bases; unmatched bases: 9. CDR3 nucleotide sequence: TGTGCCAGCAGCCAAGATCGATTCGGGAGGGCCCCCTACAATGAGCAGTTCTTC. It encodes CASSQDRFGRAPYNEQFF.

This clone was recorded a few times. This chain links TRBV7-8 with TRBJ2-7, with TRBD2 identical over 8 bases. Germline V gene data show CDR1 as SGHVS and CDR2 as FQNEAQ. J gave up 2 bases and V 3 bases, and 12 bases lay outside the gene matches. This CDR3 contains 17 residues. In DNA, the CDR3 is TGTGCCAGCAGCTTGTATCGCGGGAGGATTGACGCCTACGAGCAGTACTTC. Translation gives CASSLYRGRIDAYEQYF.

The gene calls are TRBV2 and TRBJ2-1, with D possibly TRBD1 on 5 matching bases. CDR3 length: 15 residues. Germline V lookup: CDR1 SNHLY, CDR2 FYNNEI. The V end lost 8 bases, the J end lost 7 bases, and 21 bases lay between the germline ends. The DNA of the CDR3 is TGTGCCAGCTCACAGGACCCCTATCCCGGAAATGAGCAGTTCTTC. Translated: CASSQDPYPGNEQFF.

This clone was found once. The chain is built from TRBV6-5 and TRBJ2-2; perhaps TRBD2 as D (6 bases). The CDR3 length is 16 residues. CDR1 MNHEY and CDR2 SVGAGI come from the germline V gene. V was shortened by 0 bases and J by 3 bases, with 11 bases between the two germline ends. The CDR3 spells CASSYSLTRYTGELFF. The CDR3 bases are TGTGCCAGCAGTTACTCCCTGACTAGATACACCGGGGAGCTGTTTTTT.

The V call is TRBV5-4, the J call TRBJ2-1; TRBD2 matches at 7 bases. This CDR3 is built from 15 residues. After removal of 5 bases from V and 0 bases from J, the junction contained 5 bases not matched to a gene. Looked up from germline, CDR1 is SGHNT and CDR2 is YYREEE (reference sequence). The chain's CDR3 is CASRVERDSYNEQFF. The CDR3, as DNA: TGTGCCAGCAGAGTCGAGCGGGACTCCTACAATGAGCAGTTCTTC.